This passage covers 21 T cell receptor beta chains from one sample sequenced in a study of identical twins. Via MiXCR, TCRdb re-called the 5' RACE reads, giving one row per CDR3 protein. The sample lists some 500,000 distinct CDR3 sequences; 7.5% to 10% were seen once. This same sample was also taken into another study, of yellow fever vaccine responses in identical twins.

Sequenced sample: PBMCs. The source is a woman between 18 and 29 years old in good health.

This clonotype has just a few counts. The chain links TRBV7-9 to TRBJ2-7; 9 nucleotides line up with TRBD1. The CDR3 spans 16 residues. The trim removed 2 bases at V and 3 bases at J, leaving 8 bases unmatched. CDR1 is SEHNR, CDR2 FQNEAQ, per germline (reference sequence). CDR3 sequence reads: CASSLTLGGQGYEQYF. The DNA for the CDR3 is TGTGCCAGCAGCTTAACTCTTGGGGGACAGGGCTACGAGCAGTACTTC.

As regards this clonotype: The junction departs from germline at one end; a sequencing error may be responsible. The chain combines TRBV12-3 or TRBV12-4 with TRBJ2-1, with 16 bases fitting TRBD2. The CDR3 consists of 18 residues. CDR3 nucleotides: TGTGCCTGCAGCCTGGGACTAGCGGGGGGGAGGTCCTACAATGAGCAGTTCTTC. Its translation is CACSLGLAGGRSYNEQFF.

This clonotype came up a few times. The chain carries TRBV6-2 or TRBV6-3 and TRBJ2-5; 8 nucleotides line up with TRBD2. Germline trimming cut 6 bases from V and 5 bases from J; bases unmatched to any gene: 5. This CDR3 region has 13 residues. Germline V gives CDR1 MNHEY, CDR2 SVGEGT. The CDR3 protein is CASRGLVPETQYF. CDR3 sequence (DNA): TGTGCCAGCAGGGGACTAGTTCCGGAGACCCAGTACTTC.

The chain uses TRBV7-9 and TRBJ2-3, with D uncertain. V gave up 9 bases and J gave up 2 bases, with 9 bases separating them. The CDR3 has 12 residues. Germline V gene data show CDR1 as SEHNR and CDR2 as FQNEAQ (reference sequence). The CDR3 DNA is TGTGCCAGTGGTCTAAACACAGATACGCAGTATTTT. Translation gives CASGLNTDTQYF.

This clonotype appeared many times. The J gene is TRBJ2-7, the V gene TRBV5-1; 8 bases are a match to TRBD1. CDR1 SGHRS and CDR2 YFSETQ come from the germline V gene. V shed 3 bases and J 0 bases; nucleotides not matched to a gene: 11. This CDR3 spans 17 amino acids. CDR3 residues: CASSSEVRGRGSYEQYF. The DNA of the CDR3 is TGCGCCAGCAGCTCCGAAGTCAGGGGGCGCGGCTCCTACGAGCAGTACTTC.

The chain combines TRBV23-1 with TRBJ2-1; 8 bases are a match to TRBD2. TRBV23-1 is an ORF; its function is uncertain. V was clipped by 0 bases and J by 4 bases; unmatched bases: 5. CDR3 length: 16 residues. The CDR3 loop is CASSQSEREFYNEQFF. In DNA, the CDR3 is TGCGCCAGCAGTCAATCAGAGCGGGAGTTTTACAATGAGCAGTTCTTC.

This clonotype was found a few times. The rearrangement links TRBV5-1 to TRBJ2-7; 9 nucleotides line up with TRBD1. The CDR3 loop spans 15 amino acids. Germline trimming cut 4 bases from V and 4 bases from J; bases unmatched to any gene: 9. CDR1 and CDR2 from the germline V gene are SGHRS and YFSETQ. The CDR3 loop reads CASSPGTGNRYEQYF. CDR3 nucleotides: TGCGCCAGCAGCCCCGGGACAGGGAATAGATACGAGCAGTACTTC.

This clonotype was observed a few times. The chain carries TRBV2 and TRBJ2-3; unclear D gene. The V end lost 10 bases, the J end lost 7 bases, and 12 bases lay between the germline ends. The CDR3 contains 11 residues. Germline CDR1 and CDR2: SNHLY and FYNNEI. CDR3 in amino acids: CATMTGNTQYF. CDR3 DNA: TGTGCCACCATGACGGGTAATACGCAGTATTTT. The full variable domain, its missing parts supplied by reference TRBV2 and TRBJ2-3, is EPEVTQTPSHQVTQMGQEVILRCVPISNHLYFYWYRQILGQKVEFLVSFYNNEISEKSEIFDDQFSVERPDGSNFTLKIRSTKLEDSAMYFCATMTGNTQYFGPGTRLTVL.

This chain links TRBV30 with TRBJ2-3; D is unclear. The length of the CDR3 is 13 residues. Trimming stripped 2 bases from V and 4 bases from J, with 10 bases between. Germline-derived CDR1 and CDR2 are GTSNPN and SVGIG (reference sequence). CDR3 amino acids: CAWSKQLADTQYF. Here the CDR3 DNA reads TGTGCCTGGAGTAAGCAATTGGCAGATACGCAGTATTTT.

This clonotype has more than one count but fewer than ten. CDR3 DNA sequence: TGTGCCAGCAGTGAAAATCCGGGAGAGCTGAACGAGCAGTACTTC. It yields the protein CASSENPGELNEQYF. The chain combines TRBV2 with TRBJ2-7, with D tentatively TRBD2 (6 bases). The V end was cut by 2 bases, the J end by 5 bases, with 16 bases between. The CDR3 is 15 amino acids. From germline, CDR1 is SNHLY and CDR2 FYNNEI.

In this sample, this clonotype turned up a few times. V and J are TRBV29-1 and TRBJ2-3; TRBD1 matches 7 bases. V shed 6 bases and J 4 bases; nucleotides not matched to a gene: 10. The germline V gene has CDR1 SQVTM and CDR2 ANQGSEA. CDR3 size: 14 residues. The CDR3 loop is CSVQTGLGADTQYF. In DNA form, the CDR3 reads TGCAGCGTCCAGACAGGGCTTGGCGCAGATACGCAGTATTTT.

This clonotype was found a few times. This chain connects TRBV5-1 to TRBJ2-3; no clear D. Trimming left V 0 bases short and J 2 bases short, with 10 bases between. Germline CDR1 SGHRS, CDR2 YFSETQ. The CDR3 extends over 15 amino acids. The CDR3 nucleotides read TGCGCCAGCAGCTTGGAGATACAGCTCACAGATACGCAGTATTTT. Protein product: CASSLEIQLTDTQYF.

V is TRBV18 and J is TRBJ2-1, with a tentative D call TRBD2 (6 bases). V was clipped by 3 bases and J by 8 bases, with 14 bases between them. The CDR3 extends over 14 amino acids. Germline CDR1 and CDR2: KGHSH and LQKENI. The CDR3 sequence is CASSPWEGGDEQFF. CDR3 in DNA: TGTGCCAGCTCACCGTGGGAAGGCGGGGATGAGCAGTTCTTC.

This clonotype has only a few counts. The rearrangement links TRBV20-1 to TRBJ2-7; possible D gene TRBD2, 6 bases. CDR3 length: 14 amino acids. V shed 0 bases and J shed 5 bases, with 14 bases lying between them. CDR1 is DFQATT and CDR2 is SNEGSKA in the germline V gene (reference sequence). The CDR3 here is CSAREPGVDHEQYF. The CDR3 nucleotides read TGCAGTGCTAGAGAACCGGGAGTGGACCACGAGCAGTACTTC.

This clonotype appeared many times. The V gene is TRBV5-1, the J gene TRBJ2-3; D remains unclear. The CDR3 totals 15 residues. V lost 0 bases, J lost 4 bases, and 12 bases lay in between. The germline V gene has CDR1 SGHRS and CDR2 YFSETQ. CDR3 amino acids: CASSLGQQYSDTQYF. DNA for the CDR3: TGCGCCAGCAGCTTGGGCCAGCAGTATTCAGATACGCAGTATTTT. The full variable domain, rest sourced from reference TRBV5-1 and TRBJ2-3, is KAGVTQTPRYLIKTRGQQVTLSCSPISGHRSVSWYQQTPGQGLQFLFEYFSETQRNKGNFPGRFSGRQFSNSRSEMNVSTLELGDSALYLCASSLGQQYSDTQYFGPGTRLTVL.

This sequence joins TRBV7-9 and TRBJ1-4; no firm D call. Germline V gives CDR1 SEHNR, CDR2 FQNEAQ (reference sequence). Trimming pared 5 bases from V and 8 bases from J, leaving 18 bases between. This CDR3 is 15 amino acids long. This CDR3 is CASSGRAPRREKLFF. The CDR3 nucleotides are TGTGCCAGCAGCGGCCGGGCCCCCCGACGGGAAAAACTGTTTTTT.

This clonotype was seen ten or more times. The chain recombines TRBV6-1 with TRBJ2-7; D not resolved. Germline V gene data show CDR1 as MNHNS and CDR2 as SASEGT. The CDR3 is 12 residues long. The ends were cut back, 1 base at V and 6 bases at J, with 7 bases in the middle. CDR3 protein: CASSEVGFEQYF. The CDR3 nucleotides are TGTGCCAGCAGTGAAGTGGGTTTCGAGCAGTACTTC.

This clonotype was found a few times. The CDR3 nucleotides are TGCAGTGCTAGTGGATTTTTGGGTTCCTACGAGCAGTACTTC. Encoded protein: CSASGFLGSYEQYF. The chain employs TRBV20-1 and TRBJ2-7, with D unclear. The germline CDR1 and CDR2 sequences are DFQATT and SNEGSKA (reference sequence). V was clipped by 3 bases and J by 1 base, with 13 bases between them. The CDR3 length is 14 residues.

This clonotype was counted ten times or more. This chain uses TRBV24-1 with TRBJ2-5; tentatively, D is TRBD1 or TRBD2 (5 bases each). CDR1 and CDR2 from the germline V gene are KGHDR and SFDVKD. This CDR3 is built from 14 residues. V lost 2 bases and J 5 bases, leaving 11 bases between the germline ends. Here the CDR3 reads CATSDSSRVETQYF. DNA for the CDR3: TGTGCCACCAGTGATTCTAGCAGGGTTGAGACCCAGTACTTC.

V and J are TRBV27 and TRBJ2-1; perhaps TRBD2 as D (7 bases). Looked up from germline, CDR1 is MNHEY and CDR2 is SMNVEV (reference sequence). This CDR3 is 15 amino acids long. V gave up 8 bases and J gave up 10 bases, with 24 bases separating them. CDR3 in amino acids: CASRDSGGLQVEQFF. CDR3 nucleotides: TGTGCCAGCCGGGACTCGGGGGGCCTACAAGTGGAGCAGTTCTTC.

The V gene is TRBV6-1, the J gene TRBJ2-3; possible D gene TRBD2, 7 bases. CDR1 is MNHNS and CDR2 is SASEGT in the germline V gene. This CDR3 is 14 amino acids long. Trimming pared 7 bases from V and 5 bases from J, leaving 16 bases between. The CDR3 DNA sequence: TGTGCCAGCAAGGCGGGGGCCCGCCGAGATACGCAGTATTTT. Its protein product is CASKAGARRDTQYF.